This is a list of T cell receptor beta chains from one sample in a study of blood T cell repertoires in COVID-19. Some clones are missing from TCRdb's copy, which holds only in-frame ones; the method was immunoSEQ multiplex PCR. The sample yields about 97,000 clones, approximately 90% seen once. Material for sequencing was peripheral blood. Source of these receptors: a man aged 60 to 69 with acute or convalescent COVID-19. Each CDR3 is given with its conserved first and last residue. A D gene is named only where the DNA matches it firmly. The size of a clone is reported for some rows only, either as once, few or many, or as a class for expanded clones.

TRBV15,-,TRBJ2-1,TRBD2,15,TGTGCCACCAGCGGAGGGACTAGCGGCAACAATGAGCAGTTCTTC,CATSGGTSGNNEQFF
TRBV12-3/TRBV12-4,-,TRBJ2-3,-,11,TGTGCCAGCACCCAGGGGGATACGCAGTATTTT,CASTQGDTQYF
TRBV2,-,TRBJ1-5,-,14,TGTGCCAGCAGTGAATTCGCGGATTATCAGCCCCAGCATTTT,CASSEFADYQPQHF
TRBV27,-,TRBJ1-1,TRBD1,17,TGTGCCAGCAGCCCGGACAGGGTGAGCGAGTGGAACACTGAAGCTTTCTTT,CASSPDRVSEWNTEAFF
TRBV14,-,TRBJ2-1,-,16,TGTGCCAGCAGCCAAGGCAGGTTTGACAACTACAATGAGCAGTTCTTC,CASSQGRFDNYNEQFF
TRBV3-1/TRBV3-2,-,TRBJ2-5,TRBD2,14,TGTGCCAGCAGCCGCCGTAGCGGGAGGGAGACCCAGTACTTC,CASSRRSGRETQYF
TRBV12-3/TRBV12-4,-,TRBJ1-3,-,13,TGTGCCAGCAGCCTAACAGCTGGAAACACCATATATTTT,CASSLTAGNTIYF
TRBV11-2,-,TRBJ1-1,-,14,TGTGCCAGCAGCTTAGATCGGTCCCTTTTTGAAGCTTTCTTT,CASSLDRSLFEAFF
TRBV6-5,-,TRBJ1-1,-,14,TGTGCCAGCATTTCTCCAGACTTAAACACTGAAGCTTTCTTT,CASISPDLNTEAFF
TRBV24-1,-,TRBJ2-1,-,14,TGTGCCACCAGTGCGGGCGGGGGCACGCGGGGGCAGTTCTTC,CATSAGGGTRGQFF
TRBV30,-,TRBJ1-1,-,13,TGTGCCTGGAGTCGGGCAGGGCGTACTGAAGCTTTCTTT,CAWSRAGRTEAFF
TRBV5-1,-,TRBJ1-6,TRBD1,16,TGCGCCAGCAGCCCCATAGGACAGGGGGCAAATTCACCCCTCCACTTT,CASSPIGQGANSPLHF
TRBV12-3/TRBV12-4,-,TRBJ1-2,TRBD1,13,TGTGCCAGCCAACTCAGGGGGAGCTATGGCTACACCTTC,CASQLRGSYGYTF
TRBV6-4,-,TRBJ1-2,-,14,TGTGCCAGCAGTGACTCTCCAGGGTCGTTCAGCTACACCTTC,CASSDSPGSFSYTF
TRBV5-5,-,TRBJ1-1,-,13,TGTGCCAGCAGTCAGGAAGGTGACACTGAAGCTTTCTTT,CASSQEGDTEAFF
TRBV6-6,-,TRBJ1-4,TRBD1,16,TGTGCCAGCAGTCACTACAGGGGCGCAACTAATGAAAAACTGTTTTTT,CASSHYRGATNEKLFF
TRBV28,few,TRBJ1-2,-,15,TGTGCCAGCAGGCCAGAGGGAACAGCTAACTATGGCTACACCTTC,CASRPEGTANYGYTF
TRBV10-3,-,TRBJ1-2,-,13,TGTGCCATCAGTGAGCAGGGGTATGGGGGCTACACCTTC,CAISEQGYGGYTF
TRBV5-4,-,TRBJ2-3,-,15,TGTGCCAGCAGCTACCTTGACACCGTGGGAGATACGCAGTATTTT,CASSYLDTVGDTQYF
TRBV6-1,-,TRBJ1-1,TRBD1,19,TGTGCCAGCAGTGTCCGTGCCGGACAGGGGGCCGGGCGGAGCACTGAAGCTTTCTTT,CASSVRAGQGAGRSTEAFF
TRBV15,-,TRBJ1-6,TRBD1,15,TGTGCCACCAGAACCGGGACAGGGTACAATTCACCCCTCCACTTT,CATRTGTGYNSPLHF
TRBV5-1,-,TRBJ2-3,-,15,TGCGCCAGCAGACACACCGGGGGAAACACAGATACGCAGTATTTT,CASRHTGGNTDTQYF
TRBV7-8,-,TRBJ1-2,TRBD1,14,TGTGCCAGCAGCGCGGACAGGTCTAACTATGGCTACACCTTC,CASSADRSNYGYTF
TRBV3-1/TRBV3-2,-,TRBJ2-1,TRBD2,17,TGTGCCAGCAGCCGGCGTGGGGGAGCGGGGGACTTCAATGAGCAGTTCTTC,CASSRRGGAGDFNEQFF
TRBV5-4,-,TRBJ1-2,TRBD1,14,TGTGCCAGCAGCTCCGGACAGGGGGCTGTTGGCTACACCTTC,CASSSGQGAVGYTF
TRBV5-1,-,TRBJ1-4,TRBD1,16,TGCGCCAGCAGCTTCCAGGGGGCGCCTGGGGGCGAAAAACTGTTTTTT,CASSFQGAPGGEKLFF
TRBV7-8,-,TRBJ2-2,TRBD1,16,TGTGCCAGCAGCCTTACAGGGGTCGGAGGCACCGGGGAGCTGTTTTTT,CASSLTGVGGTGELFF
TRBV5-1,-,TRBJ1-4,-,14,TGCGCCAGCAGGCCCGGGTCCATTAATGAAAAACTGTTTTTT,CASRPGSINEKLFF
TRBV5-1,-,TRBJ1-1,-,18,TGCGCCAGCAGCTTCCGGTATCAGCGGTCCTCTCGGGACACTGAAGCTTTCTTT,CASSFRYQRSSRDTEAFF
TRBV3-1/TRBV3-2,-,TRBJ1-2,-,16,TGTGCCAGCAGCCTGCGGACTTATACGATCGGATATGGCTACACCTTC,CASSLRTYTIGYGYTF
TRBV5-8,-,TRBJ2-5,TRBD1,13,TGTGCCAGCAGCAAGGACAGGGGGGAGACCCAGTACTTC,CASSKDRGETQYF
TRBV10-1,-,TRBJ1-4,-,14,TGCGCCAGCAGTGAGCGAGTTCTGTCGGAAAAACTGTTTTTT,CASSERVLSEKLFF
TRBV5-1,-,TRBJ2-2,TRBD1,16,TGCGCCAGCAGCTTAGGGCCGGGACAGTCCACCGGGGAGCTGTTTTTT,CASSLGPGQSTGELFF
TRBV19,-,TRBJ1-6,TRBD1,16,TGTGCCAGTAGTTCTCAAAGGACAGGGACCAATTCACCCCTCCACTTT,CASSSQRTGTNSPLHF
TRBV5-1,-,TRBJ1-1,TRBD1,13,TGCGCCAGCAGCCCTCGGGACAGTCAAGGGGCTTTCTTT,CASSPRDSQGAFF
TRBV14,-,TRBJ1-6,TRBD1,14,TGTGCCAGCAGCGCCGGGACAGGGGTTTCACCCCTCCACTTT,CASSAGTGVSPLHF
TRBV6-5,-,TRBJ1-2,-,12,TGTGCCAGCAGCCCGGCCGGGTTCGGCTACACCTTC,CASSPAGFGYTF
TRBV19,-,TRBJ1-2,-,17,TGTGCCAGTAGTATAGATGGAGTACGAGGTAAAAACTATGGCTACACCTTC,CASSIDGVRGKNYGYTF
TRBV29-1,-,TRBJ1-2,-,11,TGCAGCGTTAACAGGGAGGGCGGCTACACCTTC,CSVNREGGYTF
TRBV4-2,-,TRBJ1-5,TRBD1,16,TGTGCCAGCAGCAAAGAGACAGGGGGCGGCAATCAGCCCCAGCATTTT,CASSKETGGGNQPQHF
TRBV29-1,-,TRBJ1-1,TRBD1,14,TGCAGCGTAGGATCCGACAGGGGGAACACTGAAGCTTTCTTT,CSVGSDRGNTEAFF
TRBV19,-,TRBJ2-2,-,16,TGTGCCAGTAGTATATTACAGGGTCCGACCTCCGGGGAGCTGTTTTTT,CASSILQGPTSGELFF
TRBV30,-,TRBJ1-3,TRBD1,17,TGTGCCTGGGGACCAGGGGGTTGGGGTCTTACTGGAAACACCATATATTTT,CAWGPGGWGLTGNTIYF
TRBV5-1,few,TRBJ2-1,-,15,TGCGCCAGCAGGAGACCAGGGGACGATTCCAATGAGCAGTTCTTC,CASRRPGDDSNEQFF
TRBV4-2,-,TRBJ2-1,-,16,TGTGCCAGCAGCCATCCTTTCCGGGACTCCTACAATGAGCAGTTCTTC,CASSHPFRDSYNEQFF
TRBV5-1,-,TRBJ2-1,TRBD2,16,TGCGCCAGCAGCTTGGTATTGCGGGGGTCCTACAATGAGCAGTTCTTC,CASSLVLRGSYNEQFF
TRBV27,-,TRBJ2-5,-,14,TGTGCCAGCAGTCCTACCAGGTCCCAAGAGACCCAGTACTTC,CASSPTRSQETQYF
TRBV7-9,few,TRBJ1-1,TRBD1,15,TGTGCCAGCAGCCACTCCAGGGGGAGGTTCGCTGAAGCTTTCTTT,CASSHSRGRFAEAFF
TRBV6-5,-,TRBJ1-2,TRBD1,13,TGTGCCAGCAGTTACGCACAGGGGACTGGCTACACCTTC,CASSYAQGTGYTF
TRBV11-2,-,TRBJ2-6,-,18,TGTGCCAGCAGCTTTAGGAAGGCCCTCACGGGGGGGGCCAACGTCCTGACTTTC,CASSFRKALTGGANVLTF
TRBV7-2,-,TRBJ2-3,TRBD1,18,TGTGCCAGCAGCTTGGAAGCAACAGGGGGCGGTAGCACAGATACGCAGTATTTT,CASSLEATGGGSTDTQYF
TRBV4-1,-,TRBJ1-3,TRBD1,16,TGCGCCAGCAGCCAATATACAGGGGGTTCGGGAAACACCATATATTTT,CASSQYTGGSGNTIYF
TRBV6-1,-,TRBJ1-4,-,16,TGTGCCAGCAGTGAAACCCCTCCGGGGCGGGGAGAAAAACTGTTTTTT,CASSETPPGRGEKLFF
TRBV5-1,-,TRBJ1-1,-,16,TGCGCCAGCAGCTTGGAGCTTGGGGCGTTAAACACTGAAGCTTTCTTT,CASSLELGALNTEAFF
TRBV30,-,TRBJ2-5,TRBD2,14,TGTGCCTGGAGTGTACCTCTAGCGGTCGGGACCCAGTACTTC,CAWSVPLAVGTQYF
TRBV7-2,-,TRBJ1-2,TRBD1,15,TGTGCCAGCAGCTTAGATTGGGGACAGTATTATGGCTACACCTTC,CASSLDWGQYYGYTF